Listed here are 13 T cell receptor beta chains from one sample, sequenced in a study of blood T cell repertoires in COVID-19. Sequencing was performed with immunoSEQ multiplex PCR; in TCRdb, only in-frame clones are kept and a portion is missing. The sample has around 300,000 clones, 90% seen once. The specimen sequenced was PBMCs or T cells enriched from blood (not recorded which). Receptors originate from a woman aged 18-29 years with acute COVID-19.

Concerning this clone itself: Other DNA sequences within the sample encode an identical CDR3. The chain recombines TRBV6-5 with TRBJ1-3; 7 bases are shared with TRBD1. The V gene end was trimmed by 6 bases and the J gene end by 2 bases; junction bases not matched to a gene: 4. The CDR3 contains 14 residues. CDR1 and CDR2 from the germline V gene are MNHEY and SVGAGI. Written as DNA, the CDR3 is TGTGCCAGCAGCCGACAGGGTGCTGGAAACACCATATATTTT. Its protein product is CASSRQGAGNTIYF.

V is TRBV6-5 and J is TRBJ2-7; TRBD1 is a possible D gene (6 bases). Deletions cut 0 bases from V and 2 bases from J, with 14 bases between. Germline V gives CDR1 MNHEY, CDR2 SVGAGI. The CDR3 extends over 16 amino acids. The DNA of the CDR3 is TGTGCCAGCAGTTACTCGAGTCACAGGGATCCCTACGAGCAGTACTTC. Translation gives CASSYSSHRDPYEQYF.

CDR3 DNA: TGTGCCAGCAGCTTAACGCGGTATAATTCACCCCTCCACTTT. This codes for CASSLTRYNSPLHF. The chain uses TRBV7-2 and TRBJ1-6, with D uncertain. Trimming took 2 bases from V and 4 from J, leaving 6 bases between them. The V gene's germline CDR1 is SGHTA and CDR2 FQGNSA. CDR3 size: 14 residues.

The genes are TRBV19 and TRBJ2-7, with TRBD1 matching 8 bases. Germline V gives CDR1 LNHDA, CDR2 SQIVND (reference sequence). J was trimmed by 0 bases and V by 6 bases; bases with no gene match: 4. The CDR3 extends over 14 amino acids. The CDR3 coding sequence is TGTGCCAGTAGGGACAGGGAGAGCTCCTACGAGCAGTACTTC. Encoded protein: CASRDRESSYEQYF. Supplemented by reference TRBV19 and TRBJ2-7, the full variable domain reads DGGITQSPKYLFRKEGQNVTLSCEQNLNHDAMYWYRQDPGQGLRLIYYSQIVNDFQKGDIAEGYSVSREKKESFPLTVTSAQKNPTAFYLCASRDRESSYEQYFGPGTRLTVT.

This clone was seen a few times. The CDR3 coding sequence is TGCGCCAGCAGCCAACCCCCCTTGGGAAGGACAGGGTCCCGGCACGATGAGCAGTTCTTC. This gives the protein CASSQPPLGRTGSRHDEQFF. The rearrangement links TRBV4-1 to TRBJ2-1; 8 bases agree with TRBD1. This CDR3 comprises 20 residues. Germline trimming cut 2 bases from V and 8 bases from J; bases unmatched to any gene: 23. Germline CDR1 MGHRA, CDR2 YSYEKL.

This clone appeared once. The chain links TRBV6-6 to TRBJ1-4; D is unresolved. This CDR3 spans 13 amino acids. CDR1 and CDR2 (germline): MNHNY, SVGAGI (reference sequence). V lost 0 bases to trimming and J lost 4 bases, with 3 bases between them. CDR3: CASSYSSNEKLFF. In DNA, the CDR3 is TGTGCCAGCAGTTACTCGAGTAATGAAAAACTGTTTTTT.

The chain employs TRBV2 and TRBJ1-5; maybe TRBD1 (6 bases). CDR3 size: 14 residues. Trimming pared 5 bases from V and 2 bases from J, leaving 10 bases between. CDR1 is SNHLY and CDR2 is FYNNEI in the germline V gene. The CDR3 sequence: CASSKQGGNQPQHF. Written as DNA, the CDR3 is TGTGCCAGCAGTAAACAGGGAGGCAATCAGCCCCAGCATTTT. Combining the CDR3 with reference TRBV2 and TRBJ1-5 gives the whole variable domain EPEVTQTPSHQVTQMGQEVILRCVPISNHLYFYWYRQILGQKVEFLVSFYNNEISEKSEIFDDQFSVERPDGSNFTLKIRSTKLEDSAMYFCASSKQGGNQPQHFGDGTRLSIL.

Note on this clone: An end of the junction does not agree with germline; a read error may underlie this. This sequence joins TRBV20-1 and TRBJ1-4; D uncertain. Germline CDR1 DFQATT, CDR2 SNEGSKA (reference sequence). The CDR3 is 9 amino acids. The CDR3 is CSATDFGVF. The CDR3 coding sequence is TGCAGTGCTACTGACTTCGGAGTTTTT.

The chain carries TRBV27 and TRBJ2-7; 10 bases are shared with TRBD2. The CDR3 covers 16 residues. In germline, CDR1 is MNHEY, CDR2 SMNVEV (reference sequence). V shed 7 bases, J shed 2 bases, and the junction held 11 bases outside the gene matches. The DNA of the CDR3 is TGTGCCAGCAAGGCTGGCCAAACTAGCGGGGCCTACGAGCAGTACTTC. It is translated as CASKAGQTSGAYEQYF.

CDR3 coding DNA: TGTGCCAGCAGCTTGGTGTCCAGGGTTGGCTACGAGCAGTACTTC. It codes for CASSLVSRVGYEQYF. This rearrangement joins TRBV5-5 to TRBJ2-7, with D tentatively TRBD1 (5 bases). The CDR3 has 15 amino acids. The V end was cut by 0 bases, the J end by 3 bases, with 13 bases between. The germline V gene has CDR1 SGHKS and CDR2 YYEKEE (reference sequence).

About this clone itself: Other DNA sequences in this specimen translate into the identical CDR3. The rearrangement joins TRBV11-2 to TRBJ2-3; D gene uncertain. The CDR3 totals 14 residues. Deletions cut 1 base from V and 12 bases from J, with 17 bases between. The germline V gene encodes CDR1 SGHAT and CDR2 FQNNGV. The DNA of the CDR3 is TGTGCCAGCAGCTTAGTTTCGGCGGAAGGCCTTCAGTATTTT. It yields the protein CASSLVSAEGLQYF. The full variable domain, with the rest looked up from reference TRBV11-2 and TRBJ2-3, is EAGVAQSPRYKIIEKRQSVAFWCNPISGHATLYWYQQILGQGPKLLIQFQNNGVVDDSQLPKDRFSAERLKGVDSTLKIQPAKLEDSAVYLCASSLVSAEGLQYFGPGTRLTVL.

The DNA for the CDR3 is TGTGCCAGTAGTCCGGGGTCCTACGAGCAGTACTTC. Protein product: CASSPGSYEQYF. The chain couples TRBV19 to TRBJ2-7; TRBD2 might be the D (5 bases). Trimming cost V 5 bases and J 1 base, with 6 bases left between them. The CDR3 covers 12 residues. Germline-derived CDR1 and CDR2 are LNHDA and SQIVND (reference sequence).

The chain carries TRBV12-5 and TRBJ1-2; D ambiguous. V lost 1 base and J lost 6, with 9 bases in between. In germline, CDR1 is LGHNT, CDR2 FRNRAP. The CDR3 is made up of 13 amino acids. DNA of the CDR3: TGTGCTAGTGGTTTGGCCAACAGCCATGGCTACACCTTC. Amino acids: CASGLANSHGYTF.